What follows is one T cell receptor beta chain and its context. What this receptor recognizes is not known. The record has no base qualities; no much larger clone is one base away. These data come from a study of blood T cells in healthy people across ages (dated by TCRdb to the mid-2010s). Background for the entire study: Template switching captured roughly one uniquely barcoded TCR beta cDNA molecule per two T cells in model experiments. Donors of different ages were randomly distributed across sequencing lanes to avoid experimental bias. Using the same blood draw, the study looked at two additional independent replicas of 1 million unique cDNA reads for two donors, one aged 18 to 30 and the other aged 80 or older. The study measured age-related changes in TCR beta repertoire diversity using deep sequencing normalized with unique cDNA molecular identifiers. Four age groups were formed from the donors: young (average approximately 15 years), middle-aged (less than 40), aged (roughly 56) and long-lived (82).

Donors were around 37 systemically healthy Caucasian individuals from Russia aged roughly 6 to 95 years. Each donor gave roughly 9 milliliters of peripheral blood, drawn into EDTA-treated Vacutainer tubes. Ficoll-Paque density-gradient centrifugation was used to isolate PBMCs, with at least 7 million obtained per sample. Total RNA, at least 5 micrograms per sample, was extracted from PBMCs with Trizol reagent. For every donor, flow cytometry on a PBMC aliquot measured the percentage of naive CD45RAhigh/CD27high T cells. Library preparation was by 5' RACE. The sequencer listed for this sample is Illumina HiSeq 2500. A second PCR of roughly 7 to 11 cycles was run with a J-beta primer mix and a sample-barcoded 5' primer. A unique molecular identifier was introduced onto each TCR beta cDNA molecule by a template-switch 5' adaptor carrying 12 random nucleotides. At least 2.5 million CDR3-containing paired-end reads were obtained from each sample. First-strand cDNA synthesis was performed from all RNA using the Mint cDNA synthesis kit, with priming by a TRBC-specific oligonucleotide. All cDNA was treated with uracil-DNA glycosylase and then went through a first 18-cycle PCR with the universal primers M1SS and BC2_uni_R. The source study handled its data this way. Normalization of each sample was performed by random selection of 1 million high-quality reads, each carrying a distinct molecular identifier. Instead of being binned into consensus sequences, reads with shared molecular identifiers were discarded. MiTCR, with a Q25 quality threshold and the strictest error-elimination algorithm, was used for CDR3 identification, clonotype clustering and error correction. A nonparametric unseen species model with Euler transformation was used to estimate a lower bound on total TCR beta diversity. The public reads were quality trimmed at Q25 with fastp and then assembled into clones with MiXCR by TCRdb, keeping productive beta chains. Entries are consolidated by CDR3 protein sequence, retaining the most common genes and DNA. What appears here as the V and J calls and clone size reflects TCRdb's work, not the paper's. Here the sample has 650,000 to 900,000 distinct CDR3 sequences; approximately 65% occur a single time. 28% of the sample is taken by the ten largest.

Here is what the overall study found, with its caveats: Because donor CMV infection status was unknown, age-related changes in expanded clonotypes were potentially confounded. Since profiling was done on bulk unsorted PBMCs, naive and antigen-experienced compartments could not be conclusively compared. As age increased, observed TCR beta diversity per million T cells dropped in a roughly linear way, and a significant reduction was already evident by age 40. Estimates of total diversity based on one million sequenced T cells were regarded as lower bounds and as underestimates. There was a strong correlation between observed TCR beta diversity and the percentage of naive T cells measured by flow cytometry. The long-lived group showed more naive CD4+ T cells, fewer expanded clones and increased TCR diversity than the aged group, suggesting age selection.

For CDR1 and CDR2, the germline V gene lists KGHSH and LQKENI. The CDR3 measures 13 amino acids from cysteine to phenylalanine. Only the CDR3 DNA is retained, 39 bases long and in frame from the first base. A distance of 9 bases separates the germline ends of V and J, which lose 0 bases and 7 bases respectively. The chain is made from TRBV18 and TRBJ1-1, with TRBD1 tentatively as D gene (5 bases match). What was sequenced was blood. The receptor's source is a man under 40 in good health. The nucleotide sequence reads as follows: TGTGCCAGCTCACCACCGGGGGGATGTGAAGCTTTCTTT. It encodes CASSPPGGCEAFF.